Below, 5 T cell receptor beta chains from the same sample are listed, as sequenced in a study of identical twins. Using its own MiXCR run on the 5' RACE reads, TCRdb lists one record per CDR3 protein. The sample shows some 730,000 distinct CDR3 sequences, about 20% of them seen only once. This sample was shared with a second study, whose subject was T cells expressing NK-cell markers.

The sample comprised PBMCs. The receptor source for this set is a woman younger than 30 in good health.

The V call is TRBV20-1, the J call TRBJ2-1, with 9 bases that match TRBD2. The germline gives CDR1 DFQATT, CDR2 SNEGSKA (reference sequence). Germline trimming cut 2 bases from V and 1 base from J; bases unmatched to any gene: 6. The CDR3 extends over 16 amino acids. The CDR3 DNA reads as TGCAGTGCTAGATCATCTAGCGGGGAGTCCTACAATGAGCAGTTCTTC. This encodes CSARSSSGESYNEQFF.

The sample holds many counts of this clonotype. The chain joins TRBV12-3 or TRBV12-4 to TRBJ2-2; TRBD2 is a possible D gene (6 bases). Trimming pared 7 bases from V and 5 bases from J, leaving 20 bases between. The CDR3 totals 16 residues. CDR3: CASNPGGPITTGELFF. In DNA, the CDR3 is TGTGCCAGCAATCCCGGAGGGCCTATTACGACCGGGGAGCTGTTTTTT.

This clonotype appeared a few times. The gene calls are TRBV12-3 or TRBV12-4 and TRBJ2-7, with D unresolved. V shed 5 bases and J shed 6 bases, with 17 bases lying between them. This CDR3 spans 14 amino acids. CDR3 protein: CASSLQSVGSEQYF. CDR3 sequence (DNA): TGTGCCAGCAGTCTACAGTCGGTCGGAAGCGAGCAGTACTTC.

This clonotype has more than one count but fewer than ten. This rearrangement joins TRBV5-5 to TRBJ2-2; maybe TRBD1 (6 bases). This CDR3 is 15 amino acids long. In germline, CDR1 is SGHKS, CDR2 YYEKEE (reference sequence). Trimming shortened V by 0 bases and J by 8 bases, and 14 bases separated the two germline ends. The CDR3 sequence is CASSLGRGTAGELFF. DNA for the CDR3: TGTGCCAGCAGCTTGGGCAGGGGCACGGCGGGGGAGCTGTTTTTT.

The rearrangement uses TRBV12-3 or TRBV12-4 and TRBJ1-2, with D tentatively TRBD1 (5 bases). The CDR3 has 12 amino acids. V lost 7 bases and J lost 4, with 10 bases in between. The CDR3 sequence is CASTWGAYGYTF. Here the CDR3 DNA reads TGTGCCAGCACCTGGGGCGCCTATGGCTACACCTTC.